These 18 T cell receptor beta chains were all obtained from the same sample, sequenced in a study of monozygotic twins with inflammatory bowel disease. TCRdb re-called the 5' RACE reads and gives one entry per CDR3 protein, without DNA. Recorded for this sample: roughly 170,000 distinct CDR3 sequences. Sequences were obtained from blood. All receptors derive from a human donor with ulcerative colitis or Crohn's disease, or a healthy co-twin of an affected twin (not recorded which).

V gene TRBV6-2 or TRBV6-3 combines with J gene TRBJ2-7. The CDR3 has 11 residues. Germline V gives CDR1 MNHEY, CDR2 SVGEGT. The CDR3 reads CASSAYYEQYF.

The chain uses TRBV7-6 and TRBJ2-1; TCRdb's D gene call, TRBD1, goes unchecked for lack of DNA. Looked up from germline, CDR1 is SGHVS and CDR2 is FNYEAQ. This CDR3 has 14 residues. CDR3 residues: CASSLSPFGAEQFF.

The chain links TRBV20-1 to TRBJ1-1; the TCRdb call, TRBD1, lacks DNA for checking. CDR3 size: 15 residues. The V gene's germline CDR1 is DFQATT and CDR2 SNEGSKA (reference sequence). The CDR3 is CSASRPRGGTTEAFF.

The rearrangement uses TRBV5-1 and TRBJ2-1. From germline, CDR1 is SGHRS and CDR2 YFSETQ. The CDR3 spans 15 residues. The CDR3 loop is CASSLNGDSYNEQFF.

The chain joins TRBV5-1 to TRBJ2-2; TCRdb calls TRBD1, which cannot be checked without DNA. CDR1 is SGHRS and CDR2 is YFSETQ in the germline V gene. The CDR3 is 18 amino acids. CDR3 amino acids: CASSLYARGIMDTGELFF.

The gene calls are TRBV7-2 and TRBJ1-1; the TCRdb call, TRBD1, lacks DNA for checking. This CDR3 is built from 14 residues. Germline V CDR1 and CDR2: SGHTA, FQGNSA. The CDR3 here is CASSPLGGITEAFF. The complete variable domain, with remaining parts taken from reference TRBV7-2 and TRBJ1-1, reads GAGVSQSPSNKVTEKGKDVELRCDPISGHTALYWYRQSLGQGLEFLIYFQGNSAPDKSGLPSDRFSAERTGGSVSTLTIQRTQQEDSAVYLCASSPLGGITEAFFGQGTRLTVV.

The chain combines TRBV7-9 with TRBJ1-2; as DNA is missing, the TRBD1 call by TCRdb cannot be tested. CDR1 and CDR2 (germline): SEHNR, FQNEAQ (reference sequence). This CDR3 spans 12 amino acids. CDR3 loop: CASSLTGFGYTF.

The rearrangement links TRBV5-4 to TRBJ1-1; TCRdb returns TRBD1, unconfirmable since there is no DNA. CDR3 size: 15 residues. The germline CDR1 and CDR2 sequences are SGHNT and YYREEE (reference sequence). CDR3 loop: CASSEKLTGQDEAFF.

The chain links TRBV7-2 to TRBJ1-2; TCRdb's assignment of TRBD1 cannot be checked, as there is no DNA. Germline V gene sequence: CDR1 SGHTA, CDR2 FQGNSA. This CDR3 has 15 residues. CDR3 loop: CASSSEGGPFNGYTF.

V is TRBV5-1 and J is TRBJ2-7; the D call from TCRdb, TRBD1, cannot be confirmed without DNA. This CDR3 contains 16 residues. In germline, CDR1 is SGHRS, CDR2 YFSETQ. Here the CDR3 reads CASSLARGVGSYEQYF.

The chain combines TRBV5-1 with TRBJ2-1; TCRdb returns TRBD1, unconfirmable since there is no DNA. Germline V gene lookup returns CDR1 SGHRS and CDR2 YFSETQ. The CDR3 has 16 amino acids. The CDR3 sequence: CASSLRGQGAGNEQFF.

The chain employs TRBV29-1 and TRBJ2-3. CDR3 length: 11 residues. Per the germline V gene, CDR1 is SQVTM and CDR2 is ANQGSEA. CDR3 in amino acids: CSAHYTDTQYF.

V gene TRBV6-2 or TRBV6-3 combines with J gene TRBJ2-7. Germline-derived CDR1 and CDR2 are MNHEY and SVGEGT. The CDR3 has 13 residues. CDR3 amino acids: CASSSDSSYEQYF.

V usage is TRBV6-5 and J usage is TRBJ1-2. Germline CDR1 reads MNHEY; CDR2 reads SVGAGI. The CDR3 sequence is 13 residues long. The CDR3 here is CASSTGERYGYTF.

The genes are TRBV5-1 and TRBJ1-2; TCRdb's assignment of TRBD1 cannot be checked, as there is no DNA. This CDR3 comprises 15 residues. In germline, CDR1 is SGHRS, CDR2 YFSETQ. CDR3 protein: CASSTSGSGNYGYTF.

The rearrangement uses TRBV6-1 and TRBJ1-1; the TCRdb D gene call, TRBD1, has no DNA to confirm it. This CDR3 has 14 amino acids. Per germline, CDR1 MNHNS and CDR2 SASEGT. The CDR3 spells CASSPDRVNTEAFF.

The chain joins TRBV28 to TRBJ1-2; there is no DNA to check the TCRdb D call of TRBD1. This CDR3 is 16 amino acids long. CDR1 is MDHEN and CDR2 is SYDVKM in the germline V gene. This CDR3 reads CASSLENTGSLYGYTF.

This sequence joins TRBV29-1 and TRBJ1-2; TCRdb outputs TRBD1, but without DNA this stays unchecked. Germline V gene data show CDR1 as SQVTM and CDR2 as ANQGSEA. The CDR3 totals 15 residues. This CDR3 is CSVKRAGIESYGYTF.